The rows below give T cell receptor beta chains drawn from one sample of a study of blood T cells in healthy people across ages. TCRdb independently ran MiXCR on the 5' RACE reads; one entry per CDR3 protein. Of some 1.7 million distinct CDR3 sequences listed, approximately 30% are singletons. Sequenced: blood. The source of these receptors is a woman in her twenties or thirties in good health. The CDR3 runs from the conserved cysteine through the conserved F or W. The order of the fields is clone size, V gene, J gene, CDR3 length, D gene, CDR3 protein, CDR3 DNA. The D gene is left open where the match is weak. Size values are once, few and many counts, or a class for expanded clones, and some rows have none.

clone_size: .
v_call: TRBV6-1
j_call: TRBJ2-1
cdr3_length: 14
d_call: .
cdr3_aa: CASRGGALPDEQFF
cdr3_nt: TGTGCCAGCAGAGGGGGGGCGCTCCCCGATGAGCAGTTCTTC

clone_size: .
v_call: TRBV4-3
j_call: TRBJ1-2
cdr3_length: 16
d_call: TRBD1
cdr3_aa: CASSQVGTGADYGYTF
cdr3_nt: TGCGCCAGCAGCCAGGTCGGGACAGGGGCGGACTATGGCTACACCTTC

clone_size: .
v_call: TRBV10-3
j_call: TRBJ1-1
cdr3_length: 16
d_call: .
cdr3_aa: CAISELGRSMNTEAFF
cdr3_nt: TGTGCCATCAGTGAGTTAGGGCGCTCCATGAACACTGAAGCTTTCTTT

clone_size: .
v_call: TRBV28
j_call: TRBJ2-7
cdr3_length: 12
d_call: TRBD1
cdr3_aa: CASLQGFGEQYF
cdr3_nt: TGTGCCAGTTTACAGGGGTTCGGCGAGCAGTACTTC

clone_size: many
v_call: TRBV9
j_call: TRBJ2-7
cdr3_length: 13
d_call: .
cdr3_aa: CASSVVALGEQYF
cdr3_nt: TGTGCCAGCAGCGTTGTCGCTCTGGGTGAGCAGTACTTC

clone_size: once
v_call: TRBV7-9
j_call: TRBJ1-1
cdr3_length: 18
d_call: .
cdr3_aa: CASSPRTGTIVGNTEAFF
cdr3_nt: TGTGCCAGCAGCCCGCGAACCGGGACAATCGTAGGAAACACTGAAGCTTTCTTT

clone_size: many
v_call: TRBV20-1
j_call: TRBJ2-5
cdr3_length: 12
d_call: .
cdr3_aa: CSASGPEETQYF
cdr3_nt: TGCAGTGCTAGCGGACCGGAGGAGACCCAGTACTTC

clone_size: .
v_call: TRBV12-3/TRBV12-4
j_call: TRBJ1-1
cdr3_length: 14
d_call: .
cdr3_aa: CASSLSGWNTEAFF
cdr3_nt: TGTGCCAGCAGTTTATCAGGGTGGAACACTGAAGCTTTCTTT

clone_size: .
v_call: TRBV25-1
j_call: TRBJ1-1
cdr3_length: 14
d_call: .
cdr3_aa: CASSDMGSNTEAFF
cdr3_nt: TGTGCCAGCAGTGATATGGGGTCGAACACTGAAGCTTTCTTT

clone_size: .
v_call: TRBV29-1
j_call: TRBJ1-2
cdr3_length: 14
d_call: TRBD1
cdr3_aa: CNVEGTGDKWWYTF
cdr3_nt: TGCAACGTGGAAGGGACAGGGGATAAATGGTGGTACACCTTC

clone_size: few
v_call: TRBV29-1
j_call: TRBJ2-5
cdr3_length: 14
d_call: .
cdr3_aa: CSVEDLDLEETQYF
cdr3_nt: TGCAGCGTTGAAGATTTGGACTTAGAAGAGACCCAGTACTTC

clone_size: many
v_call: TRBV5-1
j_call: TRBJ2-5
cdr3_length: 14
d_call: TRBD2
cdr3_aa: CASRLAGGEKTQYF
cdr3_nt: TGCGCCAGCAGGCTAGCGGGAGGAGAGAAGACCCAGTACTTC

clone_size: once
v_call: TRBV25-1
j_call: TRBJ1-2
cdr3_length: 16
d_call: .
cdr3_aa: CASSDRGLGTNYGYTF
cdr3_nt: TGTGCCAGCAGTGACCGGGGGTTAGGGACCAACTATGGCTACACCTTC

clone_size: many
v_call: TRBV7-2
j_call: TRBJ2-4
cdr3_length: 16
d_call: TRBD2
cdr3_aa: CASSLERLAGVNIQYF
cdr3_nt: TGTGCCAGCAGCTTAGAACGACTAGCGGGAGTGAACATTCAGTACTTC

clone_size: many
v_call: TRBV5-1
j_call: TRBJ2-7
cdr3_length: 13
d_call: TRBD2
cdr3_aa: CASSPRAGDEQYF
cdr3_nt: TGCGCCAGCAGCCCCAGGGCGGGGGACGAGCAGTACTTC

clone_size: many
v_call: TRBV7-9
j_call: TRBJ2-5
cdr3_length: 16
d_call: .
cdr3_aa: CASSKDTGLVEETQYF
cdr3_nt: TGTGCCAGCAGCAAGGACACGGGGTTAGTGGAGGAGACCCAGTACTTC

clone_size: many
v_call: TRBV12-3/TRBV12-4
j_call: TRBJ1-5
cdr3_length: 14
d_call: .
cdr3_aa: CASTHRDSNQPQHF
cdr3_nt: TGTGCCAGCACCCACCGGGACAGCAATCAGCCCCAGCATTTT

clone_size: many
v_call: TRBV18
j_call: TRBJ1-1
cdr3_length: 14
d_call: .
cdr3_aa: CASSPPGVNTEAFF
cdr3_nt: TGTGCCAGCTCACCCCCAGGGGTGAACACTGAAGCTTTCTTT

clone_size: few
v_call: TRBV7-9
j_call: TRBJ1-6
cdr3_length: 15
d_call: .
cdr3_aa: CASSIAGMESSPLHF
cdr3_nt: TGTGCCAGCAGCATCGCTGGGATGGAGAGTTCACCCCTCCACTTT

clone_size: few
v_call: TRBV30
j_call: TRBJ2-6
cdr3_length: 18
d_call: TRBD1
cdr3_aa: CAWSVRQGVSAGANVLTF
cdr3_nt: TGTGCCTGGAGTGTTCGACAGGGGGTTAGTGCTGGGGCCAACGTCCTGACTTTC

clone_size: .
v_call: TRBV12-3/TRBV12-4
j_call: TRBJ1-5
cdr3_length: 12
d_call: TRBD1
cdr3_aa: CASSTGGQPQHF
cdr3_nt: TGTGCCAGCAGTACAGGGGGTCAGCCCCAGCATTTT

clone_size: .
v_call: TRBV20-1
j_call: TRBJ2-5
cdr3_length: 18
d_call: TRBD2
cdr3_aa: CSARSFLKAGGLHNEQYF
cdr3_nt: TGCAGTGCTAGATCATTTCTCAAAGCGGGAGGGCTGCACAATGAGCAGTACTTC

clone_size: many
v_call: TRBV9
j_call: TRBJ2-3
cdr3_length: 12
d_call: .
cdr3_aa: CASSVDFDTQYF
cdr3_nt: TGTGCCAGCAGCGTAGACTTTGATACGCAGTATTTT

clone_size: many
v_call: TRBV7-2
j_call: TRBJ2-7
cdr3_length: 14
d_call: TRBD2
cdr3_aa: CASSFGLAGYEQYF
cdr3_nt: TGTGCCAGCAGTTTTGGACTAGCGGGCTACGAGCAGTACTTC

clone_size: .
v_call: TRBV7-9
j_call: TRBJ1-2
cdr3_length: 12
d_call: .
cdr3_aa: CASRSTDCGYTF
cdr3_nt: TGTGCCAGCAGGAGTACGGACTGTGGCTACACCTTC

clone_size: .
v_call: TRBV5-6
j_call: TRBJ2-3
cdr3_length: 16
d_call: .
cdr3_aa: CASSFGTQIRTDTQYF
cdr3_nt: TGTGCCAGCAGCTTCGGGACTCAGATACGCACAGATACGCAGTATTTT

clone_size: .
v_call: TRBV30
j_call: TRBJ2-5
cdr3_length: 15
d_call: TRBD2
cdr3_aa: CAWSGTGGMRETQYF
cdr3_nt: TGTGCCTGGAGCGGAACGGGAGGGATGAGGGAGACCCAGTACTTC

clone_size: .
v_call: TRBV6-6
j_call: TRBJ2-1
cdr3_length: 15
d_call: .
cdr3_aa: CASRLTGTSYNEQFF
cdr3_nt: TGTGCCAGCAGACTCACAGGGACCAGTTACAATGAGCAGTTCTTC

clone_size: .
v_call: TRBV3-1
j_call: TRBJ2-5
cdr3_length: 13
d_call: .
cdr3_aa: CASSQGLDETQYF
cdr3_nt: TGTGCCAGCAGCCAAGGTCTGGATGAGACCCAGTACTTC

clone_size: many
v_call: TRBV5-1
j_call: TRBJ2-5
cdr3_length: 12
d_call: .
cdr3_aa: CASSLAGETQYF
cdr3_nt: TGCGCCAGCAGCTTGGCCGGGGAGACCCAGTACTTC

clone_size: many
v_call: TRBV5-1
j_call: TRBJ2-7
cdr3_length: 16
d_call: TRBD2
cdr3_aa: CASSGLSGDRPYEQYF
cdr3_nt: TGCGCCAGCAGCGGGTTAAGCGGGGACCGACCCTACGAGCAGTACTTC

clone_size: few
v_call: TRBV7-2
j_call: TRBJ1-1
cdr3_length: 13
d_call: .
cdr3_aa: CASSFYRDTEAFF
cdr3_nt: TGTGCCAGCAGCTTTTACAGGGACACTGAAGCTTTCTTT

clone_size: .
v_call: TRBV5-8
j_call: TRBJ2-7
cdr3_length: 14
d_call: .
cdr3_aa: CASSQDTLSHEQYF
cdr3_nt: TGTGCCAGCAGTCAGGACACGTTGAGCCACGAGCAGTACTTC

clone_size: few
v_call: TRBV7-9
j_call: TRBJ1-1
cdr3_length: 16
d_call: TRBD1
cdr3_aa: CASSERDSRSNTEAFF
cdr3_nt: TGTGCCAGCAGCGAACGGGACAGCCGATCGAACACTGAAGCTTTCTTT

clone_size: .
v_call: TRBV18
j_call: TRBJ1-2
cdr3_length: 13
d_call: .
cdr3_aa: CASSPDRPGGYTF
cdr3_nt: TGTGCCAGCTCCCCAGACAGGCCCGGGGGCTACACCTTC

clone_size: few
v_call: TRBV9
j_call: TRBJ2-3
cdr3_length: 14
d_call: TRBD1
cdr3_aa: CASSVARGLDTQYF
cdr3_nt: TGTGCCAGCAGCGTGGCCAGGGGGCTCGATACTCAGTATTTT

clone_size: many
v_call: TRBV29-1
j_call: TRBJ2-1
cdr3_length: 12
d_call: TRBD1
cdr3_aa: CSADRGQNEQFF
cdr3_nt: TGCAGCGCCGACAGGGGGCAAAATGAGCAGTTCTTC

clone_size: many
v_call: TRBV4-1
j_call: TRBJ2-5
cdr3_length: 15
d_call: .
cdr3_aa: CASSHPFRGRETQYF
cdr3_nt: TGCGCCAGCAGCCACCCTTTCCGGGGCCGAGAGACCCAGTACTTC

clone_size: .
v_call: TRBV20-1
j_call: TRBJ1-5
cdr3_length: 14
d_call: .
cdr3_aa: CSAIGGGRNQPQHF
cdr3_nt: TGCAGTGCTATTGGGGGAGGGCGCAATCAGCCCCAGCATTTT

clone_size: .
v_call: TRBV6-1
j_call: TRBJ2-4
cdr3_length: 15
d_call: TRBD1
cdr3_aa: CASIQRDRGWGSEYF
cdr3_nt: TGTGCCAGCATCCAAAGGGACAGGGGCTGGGGCAGCGAGTACTTC

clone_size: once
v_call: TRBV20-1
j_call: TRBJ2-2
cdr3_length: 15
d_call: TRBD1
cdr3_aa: CSAREPGQLTGERFF
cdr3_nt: TGCAGTGCTAGAGAACCGGGACAGCTTACCGGGGAGCGGTTTTTT

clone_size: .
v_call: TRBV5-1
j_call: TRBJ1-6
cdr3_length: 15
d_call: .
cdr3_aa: CASSLTGGEASPLHF
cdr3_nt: TGCGCCAGCAGCTTGACTGGGGGGGAGGCCTCACCCCTCCACTTT

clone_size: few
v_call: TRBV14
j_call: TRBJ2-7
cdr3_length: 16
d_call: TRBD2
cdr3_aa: CASSQGTSGRRGEQYF
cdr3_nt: TGTGCCAGCAGCCAAGGGACTAGCGGGAGAAGGGGCGAGCAGTACTTC

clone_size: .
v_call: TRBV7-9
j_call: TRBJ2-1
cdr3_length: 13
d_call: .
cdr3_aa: CASNPRRDHEQFF
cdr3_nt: TGTGCCAGCAACCCCCGCAGGGATCATGAGCAGTTCTTC

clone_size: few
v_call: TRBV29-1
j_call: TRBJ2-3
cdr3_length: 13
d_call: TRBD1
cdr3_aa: CSVRQGETGTQYF
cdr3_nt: TGCAGCGTCCGACAGGGGGAGACTGGTACGCAGTATTTT

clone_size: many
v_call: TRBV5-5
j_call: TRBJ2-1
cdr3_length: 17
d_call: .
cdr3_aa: CASSAELTTAAYNEQFF
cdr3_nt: TGTGCCAGCAGCGCTGAGCTTACGACAGCGGCCTACAATGAGCAGTTCTTC

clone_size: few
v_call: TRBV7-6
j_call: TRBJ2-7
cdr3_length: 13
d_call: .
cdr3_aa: CASSSRGAVEQYF
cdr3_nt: TGTGCCAGCAGCTCCCGGGGGGCGGTAGAGCAGTACTTC

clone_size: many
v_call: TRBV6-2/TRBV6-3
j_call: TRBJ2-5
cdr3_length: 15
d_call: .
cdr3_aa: CASSYRLEGQETQYF
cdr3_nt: TGTGCCAGCAGTTATCGTTTGGAAGGGCAAGAGACCCAGTACTTC